These 25 T cell receptor beta chains share one sample of origin, sequenced in a study of shared clonotypes between healthy human individuals (dated by TCRdb to about 2020). Libraries were constructed by the immunoSEQ multiplex PCR assay. TCRdb took this table from immuneACCESS and kept in-frame rearrangements with V and J called. Such tables lack part of the clones; where checked against another copy, unresolved V genes explain under half of the gap, and the rest is unexplained. The sample table contains about a million clones; only one count was recorded for more than 65% of them. The top ten hold nearly 1.5% of the sample. The sequencing sample was made of memory CD4+ T cells sorted from blood. The sample's cell subset or site, from its label and the paper: CD45RA-negative fraction. These receptor sequences come from a man between 18 and 35 years old in good health.

This clone appeared once. The sample carries other DNA sequences with the same CDR3. V is TRBV27 and J is TRBJ2-7; 8 positions agree with TRBD1. The CDR3 has 13 residues. Germline CDR1 is MNHEY and CDR2 is SMNVEV (reference sequence). Losses at the gene ends were 6 bases for V and 6 bases for J; bases not matched to a gene: 7. The CDR3 region has the DNA TGTGCCAGCAGAGGACAGGGCGTCGGCGAGCAGTACTTC. Its translation is CASRGQGVGEQYF.

This chain links TRBV10-3 with TRBJ2-3; the match to TRBD1 covers 7 bases. The CDR3 loop spans 17 amino acids. CDR1 and CDR2 (germline): ENHRY, SYGVKD. The trim removed 4 bases at V and 0 bases at J, leaving 10 bases unmatched. The CDR3 DNA is TGTGCCATCAGTGGAGCCCGGGACAGTCCTAGCACAGATACGCAGTATTTT. As protein: CAISGARDSPSTDTQYF.

The J gene is TRBJ2-3, the V gene TRBV5-4; D is ambiguous. Germline V CDR1 and CDR2: SGHNT, YYREEE (reference sequence). V gave up 0 bases and J gave up 5 bases, with 7 bases separating them. The CDR3 runs 13 residues. The CDR3 reads CASSLASRDTQYF. CDR3 coding DNA: TGTGCCAGCAGCTTGGCGTCCCGAGATACGCAGTATTTT.

J is TRBJ1-2 and V is TRBV28; D possibly corresponds to TRBD1 (6 bases). There are 15 residues in the CDR3. Trimming cost V 7 bases and J 4 bases, with 19 bases left between them. Germline CDR1 MDHEN, CDR2 SYDVKM. CDR3 nucleotides: TGTGCCAGCACTCTAGGGGCTACAGGGATCTATGGCTACACCTTC. Translated, it gives CASTLGATGIYGYTF.

The chain carries TRBV5-1 and TRBJ2-1; TRBD2 matches 12 bases. This CDR3 has 15 residues. The junction had 5 bases not matched to a gene; V was cut back by 6 bases and J by 4 bases. The germline CDR1 and CDR2 sequences are SGHRS and YFSETQ. The CDR3 reads CASKTSGSLYNEQFF. The CDR3 DNA sequence: TGCGCCAGCAAGACTAGCGGGAGCCTTTACAATGAGCAGTTCTTC.

The chain recombines TRBV13 with TRBJ2-3; 9 bases line up with TRBD2. Trimming cost V 3 bases and J 6 bases; bases outside gene matches: 7. The CDR3 has 15 residues. Germline V gives CDR1 PRHDT, CDR2 FYEKMQ (reference sequence). The CDR3 is CASSFSSGAPDTQYF. The CDR3 region has the DNA TGTGCCAGCAGCTTCTCTAGCGGGGCCCCGGATACGCAGTATTTT.

V and J are TRBV28 and TRBJ1-1; a possible D gene is TRBD1 (5 bases). V was trimmed by 7 bases and J by 5 bases, leaving 11 bases between them. The CDR3 loop spans 12 amino acids. Germline assignment: CDR1 MDHEN and CDR2 SYDVKM. This CDR3 is CASKVGGTEAFF. CDR3 in DNA: TGTGCCAGCAAGGTGGGGGGAACTGAAGCTTTCTTT. Complete variable domain (other parts from reference TRBV28 and TRBJ1-1): DVKVTQSSRYLVKRTGEKVFLECVQDMDHENMFWYRQDPGLGLRLIYFSYDVKMKEKGDIPEGYSVSREKKERFSLILESASTNQTSMYLCASKVGGTEAFFGQGTRLTVV.

In its sample, this clone was seen a few times. This rearrangement joins TRBV6-1 to TRBJ2-3; D possibly corresponds to TRBD1 (5 bases). Germline CDR1 MNHNS, CDR2 SASEGT. V shed 5 bases and J shed 3 bases, with 12 bases lying between them. The CDR3 is 14 residues long. The CDR3 protein is CASSRRAWTDTQYF. The CDR3 DNA follows: TGTGCCAGCAGTCGCAGGGCGTGGACAGATACGCAGTATTTT.

This chain joins TRBV4-3 and TRBJ2-7, with D perhaps matching TRBD2 (5 bases). V gave up 4 bases and J gave up 1 base, with 17 bases separating them. The CDR3 totals 16 residues. Looked up from germline, CDR1 is LGHNA and CDR2 is YSLEER. The CDR3 protein is CASSPSYSDPSYEQYF. As DNA, the CDR3 is TGCGCCAGCAGCCCCTCATATAGCGACCCTTCCTACGAGCAGTACTTC.

The chain is built from TRBV5-6 and TRBJ1-5; 9 positions match TRBD1. The ends lost 3 bases at V and 6 bases at J; junction bases unmatched: 4. There are 14 residues in the CDR3. CDR1 is SGHDT, CDR2 YYEEEE, per germline. DNA for the CDR3: TGTGCCAGCAGCTCGGGACAGGGAGGTCAGCCCCAGCATTTT. Amino acids: CASSSGQGGQPQHF.

The rearrangement joins TRBV18 to TRBJ2-2; 11 positions match TRBD2. CDR3 length: 16 residues. The ends lost 3 bases at V and 4 bases at J; junction bases unmatched: 4. Germline V gene sequence: CDR1 KGHSH, CDR2 LQKENI. The CDR3 reads CASSPPGLAATGELFF. The CDR3 DNA follows: TGTGCCAGCTCACCTCCGGGACTAGCGGCCACCGGGGAGCTGTTTTTT.

The chain employs TRBV11-2 and TRBJ2-3, with 9 bases aligning to TRBD1. V dropped 5 bases and J dropped 3; count of bases not matched to a gene: 6. This CDR3 spans 15 amino acids. Germline lookup yields CDR1 SGHAT and CDR2 FQNNGV. The CDR3 DNA is TGTGCCAGCAGCCCGGGACAGGGAGGGACAGATACGCAGTATTTT. This codes for CASSPGQGGTDTQYF.

The rearrangement joins TRBV30 to TRBJ2-6, with 11 bases fitting TRBD2. The trim removed 3 bases at V and 0 bases at J, leaving 7 bases unmatched. This CDR3 has 18 residues. Germline V gene lookup returns CDR1 GTSNPN and CDR2 SVGIG (reference sequence). CDR3 region: CAWRASGRPGSGANVLTF. The CDR3 DNA follows: TGTGCCTGGAGGGCTAGCGGGAGGCCCGGCTCTGGGGCCAACGTCCTGACTTTC.

The genes are TRBV30 and TRBJ2-7; 8 nucleotides match TRBD1. Trimming took 0 bases from V and 7 from J; bases not matched to a gene: 5. The germline CDR1 and CDR2 sequences are GTSNPN and SVGIG (reference sequence). CDR3 length: 13 amino acids. The CDR3 spells CAWSVQGGGEQYF. Written as DNA, the CDR3 is TGTGCCTGGAGTGTACAGGGGGGAGGTGAGCAGTACTTC.

In regard to this clone: The sample carries other DNA sequences with the same CDR3. The V gene is TRBV18, the J gene TRBJ1-1; D may be TRBD1 (6 bases). V lost 3 bases to trimming and J lost 0 bases, with 11 bases between them. The germline gives CDR1 KGHSH, CDR2 LQKENI. The CDR3 has 15 amino acids. This CDR3 is CASSPTTGLNTEAFF. The DNA for the CDR3 is TGTGCCAGCTCACCGACGACAGGACTGAACACTGAAGCTTTCTTT.

This clone was seen once. The V gene is TRBV11-2, the J gene TRBJ2-1, with 8 bases lining up with TRBD2. The CDR3 length is 14 residues. Germline values: CDR1 SGHAT, CDR2 FQNNGV. V lost 5 bases and J lost 7; bases outside the gene matches: 7. The CDR3: CASSPQSGGNEQFF. The CDR3 region has the DNA TGTGCCAGCAGCCCCCAATCGGGGGGGAATGAGCAGTTCTTC.

This clone was seen only a few times. This chain connects TRBV2 to TRBJ1-2; unclear D gene. V was pared by 5 bases and J by 4 bases, with 11 bases between. The germline V gene has CDR1 SNHLY and CDR2 FYNNEI. The CDR3 spans 13 residues. Here the CDR3 DNA reads TGTGCCAGCAGTAAGGACGCACGCTATGGCTACACCTTC. This encodes CASSKDARYGYTF.

This CDR3 is CASSFHRTGADTQYF. The CDR3 nucleotides read TGTGCCAGCAGTTTTCATCGGACAGGGGCAGATACGCAGTATTTT. The chain has TRBV28 and TRBJ2-3; the match to TRBD1 covers 9 bases. The CDR3 extends over 15 amino acids. Looked up from germline, CDR1 is MDHEN and CDR2 is SYDVKM. The V and J ends lost 3 bases and 4 bases, in that order; junction bases with no gene match: 5.

The chain couples TRBV21-1 to TRBJ2-7; TRBD2 is the table's D call, not checked against the DNA. TRBV21-1 is labeled a pseudogene. The CDR3 runs to 15 residues. For the CDR3, the DNA is TGTGCCAGCACCAACACGGACGGGGACTCCTACGAGCAGTACTTC. Protein: CASTNTDGDSYEQYF.

This clone was recorded once. The chain carries TRBV2 and TRBJ2-3; D gene unclear. V lost 5 bases and J 0 bases, leaving 12 bases between the germline ends. From germline, CDR1 is SNHLY and CDR2 FYNNEI. The CDR3 has 15 amino acids. CDR3 DNA: TGTGCCAGCAGTAACCCCGCCAGTAGCACAGATACGCAGTATTTT. Encoded protein: CASSNPASSTDTQYF.

The chain recombines TRBV2 with TRBJ2-6; no clear D. The CDR3 totals 14 residues. Trimming pared 4 bases from V and 2 bases from J, leaving 6 bases between. Germline lookup yields CDR1 SNHLY and CDR2 FYNNEI. The CDR3 nucleotides read TGTGCCAGCAGTGCTCGGGCTGGGGCCAACGTCCTGACTTTC. It codes for CASSARAGANVLTF.

This clone was found once. This sequence joins TRBV7-2 and TRBJ2-1; TRBD2 matches 13 bases. The germline V gene encodes CDR1 SGHTA and CDR2 FQGNSA. With 0 bases clipped from V and 8 bases from J, the junction kept 4 bases outside the gene matches. CDR3 length: 16 amino acids. The CDR3 nucleotides are TGTGCCAGCAGCTTAGCACTAGCGGGAGGGCCTTATGAGCAGTTCTTC. Amino acids: CASSLALAGGPYEQFF.

The rearrangement links TRBV5-1 to TRBJ2-3, with no clear D. CDR3 length equals 12 residues. V was trimmed by 4 bases and J by 6 bases, leaving 9 bases between them. The germline V gene encodes CDR1 SGHRS and CDR2 YFSETQ. This chain's CDR3 is CASSASQDTQYF. CDR3 bases: TGCGCCAGCAGCGCGAGTCAGGATACGCAGTATTTT.

The chain combines TRBV7-2 with TRBJ1-6; possibly TRBD1 for D (6 bases). The V end lost 7 bases, the J end lost 10 bases, and 17 bases lay between the germline ends. CDR1 and CDR2 from the germline V gene are SGHTA and FQGNSA. The CDR3 has 14 residues. The CDR3 loop reads CASTLGGRASPLHF. The DNA of the CDR3 is TGTGCCAGCACCTTGGGGGGGCGCGCATCACCCCTCCACTTT.

The chain links TRBV29-1 to TRBJ2-5; TRBD1 agrees at 7 bases. CDR1 is SQVTM and CDR2 is ANQGSEA in the germline V gene. The CDR3 is made up of 13 amino acids. Trimming removed 4 bases from V and 1 base from J; junction bases left unmatched: 3. The CDR3 nucleotides are TGCAGCGTTGGGGGACAGACCCAAGAGACCCAGTACTTC. It codes for CSVGGQTQETQYF.